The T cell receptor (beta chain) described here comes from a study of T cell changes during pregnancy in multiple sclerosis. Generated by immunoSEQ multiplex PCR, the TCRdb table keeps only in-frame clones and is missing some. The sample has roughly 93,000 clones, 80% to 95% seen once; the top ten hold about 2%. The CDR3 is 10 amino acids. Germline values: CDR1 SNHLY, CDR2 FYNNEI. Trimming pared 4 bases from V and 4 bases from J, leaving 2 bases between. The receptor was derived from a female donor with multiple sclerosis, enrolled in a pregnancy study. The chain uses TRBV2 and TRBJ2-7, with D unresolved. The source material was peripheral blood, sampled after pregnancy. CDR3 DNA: TGTGCCAGCAGTGTATACGAGCAGTACTTC. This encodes CASSVYEQYF.